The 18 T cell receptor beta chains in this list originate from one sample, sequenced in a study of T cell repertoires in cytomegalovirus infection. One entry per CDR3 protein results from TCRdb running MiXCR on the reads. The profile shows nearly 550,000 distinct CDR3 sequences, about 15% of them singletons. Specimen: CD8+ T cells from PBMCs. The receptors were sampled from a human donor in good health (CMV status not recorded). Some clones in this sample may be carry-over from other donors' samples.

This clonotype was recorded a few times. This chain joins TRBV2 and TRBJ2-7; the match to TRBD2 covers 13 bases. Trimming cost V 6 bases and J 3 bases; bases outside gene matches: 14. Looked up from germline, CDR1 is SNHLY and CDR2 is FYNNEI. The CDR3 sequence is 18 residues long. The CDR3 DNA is TGTGCCAGCAGCGACACTAAACTAGCGGGAGGGCCACTCTACGAGCAGTACTTC. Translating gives CASSDTKLAGGPLYEQYF.

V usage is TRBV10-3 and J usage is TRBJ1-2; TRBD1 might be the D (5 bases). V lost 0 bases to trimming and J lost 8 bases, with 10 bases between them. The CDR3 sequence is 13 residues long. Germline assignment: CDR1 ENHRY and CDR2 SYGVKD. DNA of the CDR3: TGTGCCATCAGTGAGTCTCGGGGGATCGGCTACACCTTC. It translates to CAISESRGIGYTF.

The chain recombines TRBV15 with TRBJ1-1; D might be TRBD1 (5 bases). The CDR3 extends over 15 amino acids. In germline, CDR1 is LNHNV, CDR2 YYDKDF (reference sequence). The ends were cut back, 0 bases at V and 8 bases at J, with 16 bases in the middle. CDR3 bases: TGTGCCACCAGCAGAGATAAGAACAGGCGGGAAGAAGCTTTCTTT. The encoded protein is CATSRDKNRREEAFF. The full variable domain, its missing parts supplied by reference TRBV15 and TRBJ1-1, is DAMVIQNPRYQVTQFGKPVTLSCSQTLNHNVMYWYQQKSSQAPKLLFHYYDKDFNNEADTPDNFQSRRPNTSFCFLDIRSPGLGDTAMYLCATSRDKNRREEAFFGQGTRLTVV.

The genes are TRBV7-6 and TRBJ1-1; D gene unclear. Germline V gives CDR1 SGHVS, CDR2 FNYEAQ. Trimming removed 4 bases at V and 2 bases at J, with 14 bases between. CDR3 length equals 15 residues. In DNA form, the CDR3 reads TGTGCCAGCAGCTCTCAAGAGGGCTTTAACACTGAAGCTTTCTTT. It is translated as CASSSQEGFNTEAFF.

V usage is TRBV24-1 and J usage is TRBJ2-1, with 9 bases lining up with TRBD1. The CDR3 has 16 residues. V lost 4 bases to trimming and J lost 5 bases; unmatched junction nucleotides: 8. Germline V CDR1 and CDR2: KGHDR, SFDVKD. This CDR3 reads CATSDPGQGRDNEQFF. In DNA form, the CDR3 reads TGTGCCACCAGTGACCCGGGACAGGGAAGGGACAATGAGCAGTTCTTC.

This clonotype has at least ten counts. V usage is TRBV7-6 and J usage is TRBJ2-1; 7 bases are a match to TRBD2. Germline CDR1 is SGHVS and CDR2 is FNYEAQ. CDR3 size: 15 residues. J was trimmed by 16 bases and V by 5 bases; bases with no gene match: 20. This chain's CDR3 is CASSQGLVVQCSDFF. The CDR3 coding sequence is TGTGCCAGCAGCCAAGGACTAGTTGTACAATGCTCGGATTTCTTC.

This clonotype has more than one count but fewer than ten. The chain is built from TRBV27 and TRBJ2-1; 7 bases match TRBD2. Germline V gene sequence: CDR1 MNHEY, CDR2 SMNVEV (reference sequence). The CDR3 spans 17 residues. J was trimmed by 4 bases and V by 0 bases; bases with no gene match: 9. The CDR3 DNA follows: TGTGCCAGCAGTTTATCGAATGGGGGGGACGTTTACAATGAGCAGTTCTTC. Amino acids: CASSLSNGGDVYNEQFF.

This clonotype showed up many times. The CDR3 protein is CASSLTGGQYTEAFF. The CDR3 DNA follows: TGTGCCAGCAGTCTGACAGGGGGACAATACACTGAAGCTTTCTTT. The chain links TRBV12-3 or TRBV12-4 to TRBJ1-1; TRBD1 aligns across 9 bases. The CDR3 sequence is 15 residues long. Unmatched junction bases numbered 7, after V lost 5 bases and J lost 3 bases.

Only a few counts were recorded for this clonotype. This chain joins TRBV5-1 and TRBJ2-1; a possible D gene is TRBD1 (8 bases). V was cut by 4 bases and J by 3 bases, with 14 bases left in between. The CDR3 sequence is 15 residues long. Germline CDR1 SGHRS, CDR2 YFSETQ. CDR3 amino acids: CASSSGDRLYNEQFF. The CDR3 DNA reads TGCGCCAGCAGCAGCGGGGACAGGCTCTACAATGAGCAGTTCTTC.

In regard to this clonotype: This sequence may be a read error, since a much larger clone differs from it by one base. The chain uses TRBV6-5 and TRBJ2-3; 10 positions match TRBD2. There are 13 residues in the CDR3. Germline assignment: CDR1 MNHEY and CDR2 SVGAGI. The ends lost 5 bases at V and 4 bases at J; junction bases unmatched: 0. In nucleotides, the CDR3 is TGTGCCAGCAGTGGACTAGCGGCAGATACGCAGTATTTT. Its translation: CASSGLAADTQYF.

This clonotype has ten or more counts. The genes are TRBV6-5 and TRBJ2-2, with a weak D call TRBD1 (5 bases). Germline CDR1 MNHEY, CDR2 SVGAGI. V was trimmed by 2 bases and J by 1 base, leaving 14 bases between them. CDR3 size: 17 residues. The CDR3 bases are TGTGCCAGCAGTTACGGGATGCCAGGGCTGAACACCGGGGAGCTGTTTTTT. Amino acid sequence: CASSYGMPGLNTGELFF.

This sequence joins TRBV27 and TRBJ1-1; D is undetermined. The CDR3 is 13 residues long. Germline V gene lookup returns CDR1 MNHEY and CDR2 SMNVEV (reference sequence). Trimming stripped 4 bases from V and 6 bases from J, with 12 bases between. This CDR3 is CASSSRVGAEAFF. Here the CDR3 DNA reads TGTGCCAGCAGTTCCCGGGTGGGAGCTGAAGCTTTCTTT.

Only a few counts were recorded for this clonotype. CDR3 sequence reads: CSARKSDIRGYTF. In DNA form, the CDR3 reads TGCAGTGCTAGGAAGTCGGACATTAGAGGCTACACCTTC. The V and J genes are TRBV20-1 and TRBJ1-2; D perhaps matches TRBD1 (5 bases). Germline V gives CDR1 DFQATT, CDR2 SNEGSKA (reference sequence). Trimming took off 3 bases at V and 8 bases at J, with 16 bases between the two ends. The CDR3 totals 13 residues.

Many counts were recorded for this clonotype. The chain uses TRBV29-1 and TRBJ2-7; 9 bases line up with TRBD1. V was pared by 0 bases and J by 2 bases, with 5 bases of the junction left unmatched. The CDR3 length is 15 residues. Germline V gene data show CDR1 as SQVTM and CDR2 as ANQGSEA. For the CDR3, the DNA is TGCAGCGTTGAAGACGGGACAGGGAATCCCTACGAGCAGTACTTC. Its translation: CSVEDGTGNPYEQYF.

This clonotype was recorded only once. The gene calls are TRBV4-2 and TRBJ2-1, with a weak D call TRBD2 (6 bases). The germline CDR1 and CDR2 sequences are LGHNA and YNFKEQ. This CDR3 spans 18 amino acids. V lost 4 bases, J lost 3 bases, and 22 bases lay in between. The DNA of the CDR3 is TGTGCCAGCAGCCGACCCCCCACTAGCAGCCTAGACTACAATGAGCAGTTCTTC. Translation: CASSRPPTSSLDYNEQFF.

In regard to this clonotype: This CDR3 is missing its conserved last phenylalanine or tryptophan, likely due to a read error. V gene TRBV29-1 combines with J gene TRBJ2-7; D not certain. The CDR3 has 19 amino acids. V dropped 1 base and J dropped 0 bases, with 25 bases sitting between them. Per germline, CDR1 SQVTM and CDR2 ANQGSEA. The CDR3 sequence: CSVEGVLLGPQTSSYEQYL. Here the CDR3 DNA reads TGCAGCGTTGAAGGCGTGCTTCTCGGACCCCAAACGAGCTCCTACGAGCAGTACTTA.

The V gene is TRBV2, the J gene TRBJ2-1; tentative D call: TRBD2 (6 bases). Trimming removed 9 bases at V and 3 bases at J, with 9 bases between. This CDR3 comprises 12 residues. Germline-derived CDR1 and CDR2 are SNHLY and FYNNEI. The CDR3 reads CARRDGYNEQFF. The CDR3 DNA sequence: TGTGCCAGGCGGGACGGCTACAATGAGCAGTTCTTC. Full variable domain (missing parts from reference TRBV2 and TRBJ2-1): EPEVTQTPSHQVTQMGQEVILRCVPISNHLYFYWYRQILGQKVEFLVSFYNNEISEKSEIFDDQFSVERPDGSNFTLKIRSTKLEDSAMYFCARRDGYNEQFFGPGTRLTVL.

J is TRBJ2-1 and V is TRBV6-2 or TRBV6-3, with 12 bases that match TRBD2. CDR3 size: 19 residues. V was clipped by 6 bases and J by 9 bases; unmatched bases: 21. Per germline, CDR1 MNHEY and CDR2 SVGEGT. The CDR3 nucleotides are TGTGCCAGCAGCCACGGACTAGCGGGATTTCTTGAGGTTGGTGGTGAGCAGTTCTTC. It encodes CASSHGLAGFLEVGGEQFF.